A selection of T cell receptor beta chains follows, all from one sample in a study of T cell responses to AZD1222 COVID-19 vaccine. TCRdb's table, derived via immunoSEQ multiplex PCR, lists solely in-frame clones and lacks some. The data contain tens of thousands of clones, roughly 88% of them singletons. The sequencing used peripheral blood, collected on day 0 of AZD1222 vaccination. The source of these receptors is an adult in good health. Both conserved end residues are part of each CDR3. Each record gives: J gene, D gene, CDR3 length, clone size, V gene, CDR3 DNA, CDR3 protein. A D gene is named only where the DNA matches it firmly. Clone size is shown for a subset of rows, as once, few, many or a class of expanded clone.

>TRBJ2-2|TRBD1|17|once|TRBV9
TGTGCCAGCAGCCCGCCCCTCCGGACAGGGCACACCGGGGAGCTGTTTTTT
CASSPPLRTGHTGELFF
>TRBJ1-5|.|17|.|TRBV6-6
TGTGCCAGCAATCGCTTCCGGGACGAGAAGGGCAATCAGCCCCAGCATTTT
CASNRFRDEKGNQPQHF
>TRBJ2-2|TRBD1|15|.|TRBV5-8
TGTGCCAGCAGCTGGGAACAGGGGTACACCGGGGAGCTGTTTTTT
CASSWEQGYTGELFF
>TRBJ1-5|TRBD1|17|.|TRBV15
TGTGCCACCAGCAGAGATCAGGGACAGTTTAGCAATCAGCCCCAGCATTTT
CATSRDQGQFSNQPQHF
>TRBJ1-4|.|15|.|TRBV4-3
TGCGCCAGCAGCCAAGATGGAACAGTCGATGAAAAACTGTTTTTT
CASSQDGTVDEKLFF
>TRBJ2-7|.|15|.|TRBV23-1
TGCGCCAGCAGTCGAGATGCGGACAGCTCCTACGAGCAGTACTTC
CASSRDADSSYEQYF
>TRBJ1-2|.|13|.|TRBV7-9
TGTGCCAGCAGCTTCGGGGACAAGGATGGCTACACCTTC
CASSFGDKDGYTF
>TRBJ2-1|.|17|.|TRBV28
TGTGCCAGCAGTTTCGTTGTCTTAGCGTACGGTCGCAATGAGCAGTTCTTC
CASSFVVLAYGRNEQFF
>TRBJ1-2|TRBD1|15|.|TRBV7-2
TGTGCCAGCAGTTTGACAGGGCCTCCTAACTATGGCTACACCTTC
CASSLTGPPNYGYTF
>TRBJ1-1|.|14|.|TRBV15
TGTGCCACCAGCAGATCCCGACTGAACACTGAAGCTTTCTTT
CATSRSRLNTEAFF
>TRBJ1-6|.|18|.|TRBV16
TGTGCCAGCAGCCAGTCACTGGGGTCGGGACCTCATAATTCACCCCTCCACTTT
CASSQSLGSGPHNSPLHF
>TRBJ2-1|TRBD2|15|.|TRBV9
TGTGCCAGCAGCGTAGGTAATAGCGGGGGGCCTCAGCAGTTCTTC
CASSVGNSGGPQQFF
>TRBJ2-3|.|14|.|TRBV9
TGTGCCAGCAGCGTCGTCGAGGGTTCAGATACGCAGTATTTT
CASSVVEGSDTQYF
>TRBJ1-1|TRBD1|14|.|TRBV19
TGTGCCAGTAGTGCGGGACAGATTTACACTGAAGCTTTCTTT
CASSAGQIYTEAFF
>TRBJ1-1|TRBD1|14|.|TRBV15
TGTGCCACCAGCAGAGGAGGGGACAGACTGGAAGCTTTCTTT
CATSRGGDRLEAFF
>TRBJ2-7|TRBD1|15|.|TRBV9
TGTGCCAGCAGCGAGACGACAGGGCCCTCCTACGAGCAGTACTTC
CASSETTGPSYEQYF
>TRBJ1-2|.|14|.|TRBV4-2
TGTGCCAGCAGCACGCCGGGACAACTCTATGGCTACACCTTC
CASSTPGQLYGYTF
>TRBJ2-2|.|12|once|TRBV12-3/TRBV12-4
TGTGCCAGCAGTTTAGATCGCGGGGAGCTGTTTTTT
CASSLDRGELFF
>TRBJ1-4|TRBD1|16|.|TRBV18
TGTGCCAGCTCCCCCCCTGGGACAGGAGGGAGCGAAAAACTGTTTTTT
CASSPPGTGGSEKLFF
>TRBJ1-2|.|10|.|TRBV29-1
TGCAGCGCTGGGACACAGGGCTACACCTTC
CSAGTQGYTF
>TRBJ2-7|.|11|.|TRBV6-1
TGTGCCAGCAGTGATGGACACGAGCAGTACTTC
CASSDGHEQYF
>TRBJ2-1|.|13|.|TRBV11-3
TGTGCCAGCAGCTTAGGCTCTTTAAATGAGCAGTTCTTC
CASSLGSLNEQFF